A selection of T cell receptor beta chains follows, all from one sample in a study of cytomegalovirus exposure and HLA in healthy donors. Using immunoSEQ multiplex PCR, the repertoire was profiled, and TCRdb retains in-frame clones only, with some absent. Seen here are some 120,000 clones, roughly 74% observed once, and the top ten hold 6.6%. The sequencing sample was made of PBMCs. These receptors came from a man between 40 and 49 years old in good health and CMV-seropositive. Each CDR3 is given with its conserved first and last residue. Each record gives: D gene, J gene, clone size, V gene, CDR3 protein, CDR3 DNA. D genes are given only for firm matches. For some rows the clone size is stated as once, few or many, or as a class when expanded; others skip it.

- | TRBJ2-5 | once | TRBV28 | CASSRYRGSGETQYF | TGTGCCAGCAGTCGGTATAGGGGTTCGGGAGAGACCCAGTACTTC
- | TRBJ2-1 | - | TRBV9 | CASSVGGRFDEQFF | TGTGCCAGCAGCGTAGGGGGCCGATTCGATGAGCAGTTCTTC
TRBD1 | TRBJ1-4 | once | TRBV7-8 | CASSLARGRGTNEKLFF | TGTGCCAGCAGCTTAGCCAGGGGGCGAGGGACTAATGAAAAACTGTTTTTT
- | TRBJ1-1 | - | TRBV2 | CASKVQGQNTEAFF | TGTGCCAGCAAGGTTCAGGGGCAGAACACTGAAGCTTTCTTT
- | TRBJ2-1 | - | TRBV28 | CASRDLEYSAFF | TGTGCCAGCAGAGACTTGGAGTACTCGGCGTTCTTC
TRBD1 | TRBJ1-6 | - | TRBV2 | CAKNDRGHNSPLHF | TGTGCCAAGAATGACAGGGGGCATAATTCACCCCTCCACTTT
- | TRBJ1-1 | - | TRBV19 | CASSQKGDTEAFF | TGTGCCAGTAGCCAGAAAGGGGACACTGAAGCTTTCTTT
- | TRBJ1-3 | - | TRBV2 | CASSPTVFSGNTIYF | TGTGCCAGCAGTCCGACAGTCTTCTCTGGAAACACCATATATTTT
TRBD1 | TRBJ1-2 | - | TRBV7-9 | CASSLSTGVYGYTF | TGTGCCAGCAGCTTATCAACAGGGGTCTATGGCTACACCTTC
TRBD1 | TRBJ1-6 | once | TRBV27 | CASSTTGIQYSPLHF | TGTGCCAGCAGCACGACAGGGATCCAGTATTCACCCCTCCACTTT
- | TRBJ1-5 | - | TRBV18 | CASSPPSVTQPQHF | TGTGCCAGCTCACCACCGTCAGTTACGCAGCCCCAGCATTTT
TRBD1 | TRBJ1-4 | - | TRBV18 | CASSPFPGQGFVLGEKLFF | TGTGCCAGCTCACCGTTCCCGGGACAGGGATTTGTGTTGGGTGAAAAACTGTTTTTT
TRBD1 | TRBJ1-4 | - | TRBV4-1 | CASSQDMPTGGNEKLFF | TGCGCCAGCAGCCAAGATATGCCTACAGGGGGAAATGAAAAACTGTTTTTT
TRBD1 | TRBJ1-2 | - | TRBV27 | CASRGDRALYGYTF | TGTGCCAGCAGGGGGGACAGGGCTTTGTATGGCTACACCTTC